The clone carrying this T cell receptor beta chain was seen just once. The antigen remains unidentified. This entry comes from a study of shared clonotypes between healthy human individuals. Regarding the study as a whole: Clonotypes that were shared across a handful of donors made up around 5.5% of naive CD4 clonotypes. Collection of samples was limited to blood; tissue repertoires likely differ.

Each sorted subset replicate got 200 ng genomic DNA, roughly 30,000 genomes. TCRdb's table, derived via immunoSEQ multiplex PCR, lists solely in-frame clones and lacks some. The repertoire holds hundreds of thousands of clones, about 95% seen once, with 0.11% in the top ten. Per germline, CDR1 SGHDT and CDR2 YYEEEE. Trimming cost V 0 bases and J 4 bases; bases outside gene matches: 3. The CDR3 has 14 amino acids. CD8 cells classed as naive were CD45RO-negative and positively selected for CCR7, excluding terminally differentiated effector memory CD45RA+ cells. This sequence joins TRBV5-6 and TRBJ2-5; 7 positions agree with TRBD2. The clonotype originates from a woman aged 25 to 45 in good health. The sequenced sample consisted of naive CD8+ T cells sorted from blood. The CDR3 DNA follows: TGTGCCAGCAGCTTGGGACTAGCAATAGAGACCCAGTACTTC. Its translation is CASSLGLAIETQYF.